The TCR beta chain described here comes from a study of early T cells in non-severe SARS-CoV-2 infection. As for the study in general: The chains were unpaired, and the sequenced material was bulk RNA from unsorted whole blood.

cDNA molecules, individually, were tagged with unique molecular identifiers. TCRdb itself ran the 5' RACE reads through MiXCR, one entry per CDR3 protein. The sample includes approximately 40,000 distinct CDR3 sequences, approximately 9.9% of them seen just once. Study-level points and caveats: The VDJdb matching leaned toward anti-spike CD8 responses and overlooked private and CD4 specificities.

This CDR3 is built from 12 residues. V lost 6 bases and J lost 13, with 16 bases in between. In this sample, this clonotype turned up many times. Its antigen is unknown. The source material was whole blood. The TCR sequence derives from an adult who was a healthcare worker with PCR-confirmed SARS-CoV-2 infection or an uninfected control (not recorded which). The chain is built from TRBV12-3 or TRBV12-4 and TRBJ2-1; D call uncertain. CDR3 protein: CASSRDVVLQFF. The CDR3 DNA reads as TGTGCCAGCAGCCGAGACGTAGTGTTACAGTTCTTC.